This T cell receptor (beta chain) was obtained from a study of CXCR3-negative and CXCR3-positive naive CD8 T cells (dated by TCRdb to about 2019). At the level of the whole study: About 150 million TRB reads were obtained in total, roughly 1.5 +/- 0.3 million reads per library. TRBV-TRBJ cluster analysis included naive subsets from about 5 donors and memory cells from 3 donors. Diversity and physicochemical repertoire analyses covered some eleven donors pooled from two independent experiments.

Each CD8+ T cell subset was flow-sorted in triplicate, with 300,000 cells per subset placed directly into RLT lysis buffer. To exclude memory contaminants, naive CD8+ T cells were stringently defined as CD45RO-CCR7+CD27+CD95-. Using standard density gradient centrifugation, peripheral blood mononuclear cells were isolated from buffy coats. A FACSAria III was used to flow-sort naive CXCR3-negative and CXCR3-positive CD8+ T cells. An RNeasy Mini Kit was used to extract total RNA from the sorted cells. A remark on this clonotype: The target of this receptor is not known.

Summary of the overall study and its limitations: Naive CXCR3-negative and CXCR3-positive cells from the same donor showed similar TRBV-TRBJ usage, whereas memory cells showed distinct patterns. Because CXCR3 expression was partially decreased after cryopreservation, freshly isolated PBMCs were used for most assays. Because surface CD5, which is linked to self-reactivity in mice, was comparable between the naive subsets, TCR interaction strength was also inferred from the physicochemical properties of TRB CDR3s. Compared with CXCR3-negative naive cells, CXCR3-positive naive cells had TRB CDR3s with higher hydrophobicity (lower Kidera factor 4), lower energy, and higher strength and volume indices. Comparably high repertoire diversity was found in both naive subsets, whereas much lower repertoire diversity was found in memory CD8+ T cells.

Based on the germline V gene, the CDR1 and CDR2 sequences are MDHEN and SYDVKM. Counted from cysteine to phenylalanine, this CDR3 has 12 amino acids. DNA for this receptor is not on file. The data were produced on a NextSeq 550. The Human TCR Profiling Kit (MiLaboratory) was used to prepare UMI-labeled 5' RACE TRB cDNA libraries. The full amount of extracted RNA was used for cDNA synthesis, and the full amount of resulting cDNA was used for PCR amplification. The libraries were made side by side, with each library going through the same number of PCR cycles. On the authors' methods: With a requirement of at least two reads per UMI, MIGEC and MiXCR extracted about 48,000 +/- 9,800 unique UMI-labeled TRB cDNA molecules per library. On average, around 40,000 +/- 10,000 functional in-frame TRB CDR3 nucleotide clonotypes lacking stop codons were found per library. After downsampling to 5000 UMI-labeled TRB molecules per sample, diversity metrics, including normalized Shannon-Wiener and Chao1, were computed in VDJtools. VDJtools was used to calculate clonotype-size-weighted physicochemical properties of the central five CDR3 residues, namely interaction energy, strength, volume and Kidera factor 4. TCRdb reprocessed the reads, and each CDR3 protein sequence is entered once, without DNA. The V and J calls and clone size come from TCRdb's table, not from the authors' own analysis. The sample table holds around 56,000 distinct CDR3 sequences. Of the sample, about 0.43% falls within the top ten clones.

The TCR was taken from a human donor in good health. Some clones in this sample may be carry-over from other donors' samples. The sequenced material came from naive CXCR3- CD8+ T cells from blood. This specimen's cell subset or site label, interpreted: CD45RO-CCR7+CD27+CD95- naive CD8+ T cells lacking CXCR3 (TNR3-). Rearrangement joined TRBV28 to TRBJ1-2; TCRdb reports TRBD1, a call that lacks DNA to check it against. CDR3 protein: CASRPGGYGYTF.